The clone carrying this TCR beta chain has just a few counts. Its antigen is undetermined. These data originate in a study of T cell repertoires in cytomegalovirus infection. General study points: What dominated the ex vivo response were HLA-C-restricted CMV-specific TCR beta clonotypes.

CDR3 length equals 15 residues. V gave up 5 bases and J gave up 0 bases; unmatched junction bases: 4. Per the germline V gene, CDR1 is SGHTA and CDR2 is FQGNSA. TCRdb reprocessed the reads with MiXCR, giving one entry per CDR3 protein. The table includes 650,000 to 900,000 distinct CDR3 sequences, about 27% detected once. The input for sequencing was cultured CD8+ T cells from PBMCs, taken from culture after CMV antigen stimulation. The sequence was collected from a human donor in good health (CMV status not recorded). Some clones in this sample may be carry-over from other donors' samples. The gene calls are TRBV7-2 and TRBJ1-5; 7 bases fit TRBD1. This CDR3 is CASSMGQYSNQPQHF. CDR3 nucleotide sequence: TGTGCCAGCAGCATGGGACAGTATAGCAATCAGCCCCAGCATTTT.